Listed below are T cell receptor beta chains from one sample, sequenced in a study of blood T cell repertoires in COVID-19. This table comes from immunoSEQ multiplex PCR, and its TCRdb copy is limited to in-frame clones, with some not included. The sample shows 70,000 or so clones, around 91% of them seen only once. The sequenced material came from peripheral blood. The receptors shown here come from a human donor in a cohort sampled during active COVID-19. Both conserved end residues are part of each CDR3. D genes are given only for firm matches. Rows may omit the clone size; those that give it use once, few, many or a size class.

cdr3_length,d_call,j_call,v_call,clone_size,cdr3_aa,cdr3_nt
13,NA,TRBJ2-7,TRBV10-3,NA,CAINRDGSYEQYF,TGTGCCATCAACCGGGACGGGAGTTACGAGCAGTACTTC
13,TRBD1,TRBJ2-7,TRBV7-2,few,CASSPDRGYEQYF,TGTGCCAGCAGCCCGGACAGGGGCTACGAGCAGTACTTC
14,TRBD2,TRBJ2-7,TRBV11-2,NA,CASSLLAASYEQYF,TGTGCCAGCAGCTTGCTAGCGGCCTCCTACGAGCAGTACTTC
13,TRBD1,TRBJ2-7,TRBV12-3/TRBV12-4,NA,CASRATTTGVEYF,TGTGCCAGCAGGGCGACCACGACAGGGGTAGAGTACTTC
13,NA,TRBJ1-5,TRBV2,NA,CASNLYSNQPQHF,TGTGCCAGCAATTTATATAGCAATCAGCCCCAGCATTTT
13,NA,TRBJ1-1,TRBV19,NA,CASSVTSYTEAFF,TGTGCCAGTAGTGTTACATCCTACACTGAAGCTTTCTTT
14,NA,TRBJ2-1,TRBV3-1/TRBV3-2,NA,CASSQDTTYNEQFF,TGTGCCAGCAGCCAAGATACCACATACAATGAGCAGTTCTTC
15,TRBD1,TRBJ1-1,TRBV9,NA,CASSTDRGRDTEAFF,TGTGCCAGCAGCACAGACAGGGGGCGCGACACTGAAGCTTTCTTT
16,TRBD1,TRBJ1-1,TRBV11-2,NA,CASSLSKGAGNTEAFF,TGTGCCAGCAGCTTAAGTAAGGGGGCTGGGAACACTGAAGCTTTCTTT
17,TRBD1,TRBJ2-7,TRBV27,NA,CASSAGTAGFISYEQYF,TGTGCCAGCAGTGCCGGGACAGCCGGGTTCATCTCCTACGAGCAGTACTTC
15,TRBD2,TRBJ2-3,TRBV6-5,NA,CASSSTAGGPDTQYF,TGTGCCAGCAGTTCGACAGCGGGGGGGCCAGATACGCAGTATTTT
11,NA,TRBJ2-7,TRBV30,few,CAWSVLNEQYF,TGTGCCTGGAGTGTACTGAACGAGCAGTACTTC
17,NA,TRBJ2-7,TRBV5-6,NA,CASSLWITPAGTYEQYF,TGTGCCAGCAGCTTGTGGATAACCCCGGCAGGGACCTACGAGCAGTACTTC
16,NA,TRBJ1-5,TRBV19,NA,CASNYDRYYSNQPQHF,TGTGCCAGTAACTACGACAGGTACTATAGCAATCAGCCCCAGCATTTT
15,NA,TRBJ1-5,TRBV30,once,CAWSPRDFSNQPQHF,TGTGCCTGGAGCCCGAGGGACTTTAGCAATCAGCCCCAGCATTTT
15,TRBD1,TRBJ2-3,TRBV28,NA,CASTPPGQGALTQYF,TGTGCCAGCACCCCACCGGGACAGGGGGCGCTTACGCAGTATTTT
16,NA,TRBJ1-1,TRBV11-2,NA,CASSLGRGRGGTEAFF,TGTGCCAGCAGCTTAGGAAGGGGCCGCGGGGGCACTGAAGCTTTCTTT
16,TRBD1,TRBJ1-2,TRBV6-5,NA,CASSYSTGQLSYGYTF,TGTGCCAGCAGTTACTCGACGGGACAGCTGAGCTATGGCTACACCTTC
12,NA,TRBJ2-7,TRBV9,NA,CASSVTGYEQYF,TGTGCCAGCAGCGTGACCGGGTACGAGCAGTACTTC
15,TRBD1,TRBJ1-1,TRBV9,once,CASSTSGTGNTEAFF,TGTGCCAGCAGCACCTCCGGGACAGGGAACACTGAAGCTTTCTTT
14,NA,TRBJ2-5,TRBV9,NA,CASSVAGMRETQYF,TGTGCCAGCAGCGTAGCGGGGATGCGGGAGACCCAGTACTTC
14,TRBD2,TRBJ2-3,TRBV28,NA,CASSRTRGRDTQYF,TGTGCCAGCAGCCGGACTAGGGGACGAGATACGCAGTATTTT
18,TRBD1,TRBJ2-7,TRBV18,NA,CASSPPTGVGSGPYEQYF,TGTGCCAGCTCACCACCTACAGGGGTGGGGAGCGGACCCTACGAGCAGTACTTC
17,NA,TRBJ2-3,TRBV19,once,CASILQVPPNPTDTQYF,TGTGCCAGTATCCTTCAGGTCCCCCCCAATCCCACAGATACGCAGTATTTT
15,TRBD1,TRBJ1-2,TRBV2,NA,CASSEGPGQDYGYTF,TGTGCCAGCAGTGAAGGGCCGGGACAGGACTATGGCTACACCTTC
16,NA,TRBJ2-7,TRBV2,once,CASSSQTDLSLTEQYF,TGTGCCAGCAGCTCTCAAACAGACCTCTCTCTGACCGAGCAGTACTTC
11,NA,TRBJ2-7,TRBV6-2/TRBV6-3,NA,CASSYNYEQYF,TGTGCCAGCAGTTATAACTACGAGCAGTACTTC
15,NA,TRBJ2-7,TRBV10-3,few,CAISESYITTYEQYF,TGTGCCATCAGTGAGTCGTACATTACCACCTACGAGCAGTACTTC
16,NA,TRBJ1-1,TRBV6-5,NA,CASSYGAAGFVTEAFF,TGTGCCAGCAGTTACGGGGCCGCAGGCTTCGTCACTGAAGCTTTCTTT
19,NA,TRBJ1-1,TRBV11-2,NA,CASSRVALRGVRMNTEAFF,TGTGCCAGCAGCCGTGTAGCCCTCCGCGGCGTAAGGATGAACACTGAAGCTTTCTTT
14,TRBD1,TRBJ1-4,TRBV7-6,NA,CASSHRGRLEKLFF,TGTGCCAGCAGCCACAGGGGGAGATTGGAAAAACTGTTTTTT
15,TRBD1,TRBJ2-7,TRBV5-5,NA,CASSLPGQAPYEQYF,TGTGCCAGCAGCCTACCGGGACAGGCCCCCTACGAGCAGTACTTC
14,TRBD1,TRBJ2-7,TRBV11-2,NA,CASSPRDRPYEQYF,TGTGCCAGCAGCCCCCGGGACAGGCCCTACGAGCAGTACTTC
14,NA,TRBJ1-4,TRBV5-1,NA,CASSLVVSGEKLFF,TGCGCCAGCAGCTTGGTTGTGTCCGGGGAAAAACTGTTTTTT
14,NA,TRBJ2-7,TRBV3-1/TRBV3-2,NA,CASSPHRVSYEQYF,TGTGCCAGCAGCCCTCACAGGGTCTCCTACGAGCAGTACTTC
16,TRBD1,TRBJ2-7,TRBV30,NA,CAWSDAGRGSSYEQYF,TGTGCCTGGAGTGACGCCGGCAGGGGGAGCTCCTACGAGCAGTACTTC
13,NA,TRBJ1-1,TRBV25-1,NA,CASSQLLNTEAFF,TGTGCCAGCAGTCAACTACTGAACACTGAAGCTTTCTTT
14,NA,TRBJ2-7,TRBV27,NA,CASSLYPRSYEQYF,TGTGCCAGCAGTTTATATCCCCGCTCCTACGAGCAGTACTTC
18,TRBD1,TRBJ1-2,TRBV7-9,NA,CASSPSRDRGQRDYGYTF,TGTGCCAGCAGCCCGAGCCGGGACAGGGGGCAAAGGGACTATGGCTACACCTTC
18,TRBD1,TRBJ1-2,TRBV7-8,NA,CPSSLYRGGDRGNYGYTF,TGTCCCAGCAGCTTATATCGGGGGGGGGACAGGGGCAACTATGGCTACACCTTC
12,NA,TRBJ1-6,TRBV9,NA,CASSVGQSPLHF,TGTGCCAGCAGCGTAGGGCAGTCACCCCTCCACTTT
19,TRBD1,TRBJ1-6,TRBV11-2,NA,CASSARITGGSSYNSPLHF,TGTGCCAGCAGCGCTAGAATTACAGGGGGAAGCTCCTATAATTCACCCCTCCACTTT
13,NA,TRBJ1-1,TRBV11-2,NA,CASSLGRGGGAFF,TGTGCCAGCAGCTTAGGGAGGGGCGGTGGTGCTTTCTTT
17,NA,TRBJ1-4,TRBV30,NA,CAWSVRLGRGRGEKLFF,TGTGCCTGGAGTGTTAGGCTGGGGAGGGGAAGAGGAGAAAAACTGTTTTTT
19,NA,TRBJ1-2,TRBV9,NA,CASSSGQGPLLKANYGYTF,TGTGCCAGTTCCTCTGGGCAGGGCCCATTATTGAAAGCTAACTATGGCTACACCTTC
14,TRBD1,TRBJ1-2,TRBV4-3,NA,CASSHQDRFYGYTF,TGCGCCAGCAGCCACCAGGACAGGTTTTATGGCTACACCTTC
14,NA,TRBJ1-1,TRBV4-2,few,CASSQGGQNTEAFF,TGTGCCAGCAGCCAAGGTGGGCAGAACACTGAAGCTTTCTTT
15,NA,TRBJ1-4,TRBV4-2,NA,CASSPPGVGNEKLFF,TGTGCCAGCAGCCCTCCGGGGGTGGGGAATGAAAAACTGTTTTTT
15,NA,TRBJ2-6,TRBV5-6,NA,CASSLIQAGANVLTF,TGTGCCAGCAGCTTGATCCAGGCTGGGGCCAACGTCCTGACTTTC
13,NA,TRBJ1-2,TRBV18,NA,CASWPAGNYGYTF,TGTGCCAGTTGGCCGGCAGGAAACTATGGCTACACCTTC
10,TRBD1,TRBJ2-7,TRBV20-1,NA,CSATGGEQYF,TGCAGTGCTACAGGGGGCGAGCAGTACTTC